This is a list of T cell receptor beta chains from one sample in a study of T cells in localized non-small cell lung cancer. Sequencing was performed with immunoSEQ multiplex PCR; in TCRdb, only in-frame clones are kept and a portion is missing. In the table there are around 5,300 clones, 25% to 35% of which are singletons. The source was lung tumor tissue, collected before any cancer treatment. The receptor source for this set is a female donor older than 55 with stage I lung adenocarcinoma. Both conserved end residues are part of each CDR3. D genes are given only for firm matches. Where a row states a size, it is once, few, many or the class of an expanded clone; other rows omit it.

abundance: -
j_gene: TRBJ1-1
d_gene: -
v_gene: TRBV5-1
CDR3nt: TGCGCCAGCAGCTTGAGCCAGACAAACACTGAAGCTTTCTTT
CDR3aa: CASSLSQTNTEAFF

abundance: medium-sized
j_gene: TRBJ1-5
d_gene: -
v_gene: TRBV6-8
CDR3nt: TGTGCCAGCAGGGACTCCTCAGCCGGTCAGCCCCAGCATTTT
CDR3aa: CASRDSSAGQPQHF

abundance: -
j_gene: TRBJ1-5
d_gene: TRBD1
v_gene: TRBV9
CDR3nt: TGTGCCAGCAGGACAGGGGTGAAGAATCAGCCCCAGCATTTT
CDR3aa: CASRTGVKNQPQHF

abundance: -
j_gene: TRBJ2-5
d_gene: TRBD2
v_gene: TRBV5-1
CDR3nt: TGCGCCAGCAGCTTGCTAGCGGGGGAGGAGACCCAGTACTTC
CDR3aa: CASSLLAGEETQYF

abundance: -
j_gene: TRBJ1-2
d_gene: -
v_gene: TRBV30
CDR3nt: TGTGCCTGGACGGCAGTCTATGGCTACACCTTC
CDR3aa: CAWTAVYGYTF

abundance: -
j_gene: TRBJ2-7
d_gene: TRBD1
v_gene: TRBV10-3
CDR3nt: TGTGCCATCAGTGAGTCGATGGGACAGGGGTACGAGCAGTACTTC
CDR3aa: CAISESMGQGYEQYF

abundance: -
j_gene: TRBJ2-7
d_gene: -
v_gene: TRBV10-2
CDR3nt: TGCGCCAGCAGTGAGGGAGGCCGGGGCGAGCAGTACTTC
CDR3aa: CASSEGGRGEQYF

abundance: -
j_gene: TRBJ2-7
d_gene: -
v_gene: TRBV14
CDR3nt: TGTGCCAGCAGCCAAGGGGCCGGGGGGCAAAGGGAGCAGTACTTC
CDR3aa: CASSQGAGGQREQYF

abundance: -
j_gene: TRBJ1-1
d_gene: -
v_gene: TRBV10-2
CDR3nt: TGCGCCAGCAGGTGGAGGGGATCGGGAATGAACACTGAAGCTTTCTTT
CDR3aa: CASRWRGSGMNTEAFF

abundance: few
j_gene: TRBJ2-7
d_gene: TRBD1
v_gene: TRBV6-8
CDR3nt: TGTGCCAGCAGCCCCCGCCCGGGACAGGTATCCTACGAGCAGTACTTC
CDR3aa: CASSPRPGQVSYEQYF

abundance: few
j_gene: TRBJ1-4
d_gene: TRBD1
v_gene: TRBV6-9
CDR3nt: TGTGCCAGCAGCCCAGGCAGGGGGCTGTTTTTT
CDR3aa: CASSPGRGLFF

abundance: -
j_gene: TRBJ2-5
d_gene: -
v_gene: TRBV18
CDR3nt: TGTGCCAGCTCACCTGGACAGGGAGGGAGAGAGACCCAGTACTTC
CDR3aa: CASSPGQGGRETQYF

abundance: -
j_gene: TRBJ2-1
d_gene: -
v_gene: TRBV10-2
CDR3nt: TGCGCCAGCAGTGAGTCGGAAATAGTATTTGGGACGGCGGCCTACAATGAGCAGTTCTTC
CDR3aa: CASSESEIVFGTAAYNEQFF

abundance: -
j_gene: TRBJ2-1
d_gene: -
v_gene: TRBV10-2
CDR3nt: TGCGCCAGCAGTGATCAGTTCTACAATGAGCAGTTCTTC
CDR3aa: CASSDQFYNEQFF

abundance: -
j_gene: TRBJ1-4
d_gene: -
v_gene: TRBV11-3
CDR3nt: TGTGCCAGCAGCCCGGGAGGGTTGCGTGAAAAACTGTTTTTT
CDR3aa: CASSPGGLREKLFF

abundance: few
j_gene: TRBJ1-1
d_gene: TRBD1
v_gene: TRBV6-8
CDR3nt: TGTGCCAGCAGCGGACAGGGGGCGCGTACTGAAGCTTTCTTT
CDR3aa: CASSGQGARTEAFF

abundance: -
j_gene: TRBJ1-2
d_gene: TRBD1
v_gene: TRBV19
CDR3nt: TGTGCCAGTAGTATCGAAACAGGGGGAGGGTATGGCTACACCTTC
CDR3aa: CASSIETGGGYGYTF

abundance: medium-sized
j_gene: TRBJ1-3
d_gene: -
v_gene: TRBV11-3
CDR3nt: TGTGCCAGCAGCTCGGGCGGGGTCCCGATAATCTTTGGAAACACCATATATTTT
CDR3aa: CASSSGGVPIIFGNTIYF

abundance: few
j_gene: TRBJ1-1
d_gene: -
v_gene: TRBV25-1
CDR3nt: TGTGCCAGCAGTGGGTCCTCGGGGAGCACTGAAGCTTTCTTT
CDR3aa: CASSGSSGSTEAFF

abundance: -
j_gene: TRBJ2-7
d_gene: -
v_gene: TRBV30
CDR3nt: TGTGCCTGGAGTTCGACGGGGGTGCAGACCATCGACCCCTACGAGCAGTACTTC
CDR3aa: CAWSSTGVQTIDPYEQYF

abundance: -
j_gene: TRBJ2-1
d_gene: TRBD1
v_gene: TRBV18
CDR3nt: TGTGCCAGCTCACCGGTAGGACAGGGGGTTATCTACAATGAGCAGTTCTTC
CDR3aa: CASSPVGQGVIYNEQFF

abundance: -
j_gene: TRBJ1-5
d_gene: -
v_gene: TRBV28
CDR3nt: TGTGCCAGCAGTTTAGGCCTGGGTAGCAATCAGCCCCAGCATTTT
CDR3aa: CASSLGLGSNQPQHF

abundance: -
j_gene: TRBJ2-1
d_gene: -
v_gene: TRBV11-3
CDR3nt: TGTGCCAGCAGCTTGGTGGGGCGGAACAATGAGCAGTTCTTC
CDR3aa: CASSLVGRNNEQFF

abundance: -
j_gene: TRBJ1-4
d_gene: TRBD1
v_gene: TRBV19
CDR3nt: TGTGCCAGTGTTTCCGGGACAGGGGGTGAAAAACTGTTTTTT
CDR3aa: CASVSGTGGEKLFF

abundance: few
j_gene: TRBJ1-1
d_gene: TRBD1
v_gene: TRBV11-3
CDR3nt: TGTGCCAGCAGTCAAGACAGGGTCGCCACTGAAGCTTTCTTT
CDR3aa: CASSQDRVATEAFF

abundance: few
j_gene: TRBJ1-2
d_gene: TRBD1
v_gene: TRBV5-1
CDR3nt: TGCGCCAGCAGCTTGGTGACAGGGGGCGACTATGGCTACACCTTC
CDR3aa: CASSLVTGGDYGYTF

abundance: -
j_gene: TRBJ2-1
d_gene: TRBD1
v_gene: TRBV5-1
CDR3nt: TGCGCCAGCAGCTTGGAACCAGGGGGTGGGTACAATGAGCAGTTCTTC
CDR3aa: CASSLEPGGGYNEQFF

abundance: -
j_gene: TRBJ2-5
d_gene: -
v_gene: TRBV18
CDR3nt: TGTGCCAGCTCCGTATCGGCCCCCTTTGAGACCCAGTACTTC
CDR3aa: CASSVSAPFETQYF

abundance: -
j_gene: TRBJ2-3
d_gene: -
v_gene: TRBV30
CDR3nt: TGTGCCTGGAGAGTTGACACCGGATACACAGATACGCAGTATTTT
CDR3aa: CAWRVDTGYTDTQYF

abundance: -
j_gene: TRBJ1-1
d_gene: -
v_gene: TRBV5-1
CDR3nt: TGCGCCAGCAGCTTGAGCCAGGTGAACACTGAAGCTTTCTTT
CDR3aa: CASSLSQVNTEAFF

abundance: few
j_gene: TRBJ1-1
d_gene: TRBD1
v_gene: TRBV11-3
CDR3nt: TGTGCCAGCAGCGAAGCAGGGGGCTTCACTGAAGCTTTCTTT
CDR3aa: CASSEAGGFTEAFF

abundance: few
j_gene: TRBJ1-1
d_gene: -
v_gene: TRBV7-2
CDR3nt: TGTGCCAGCAGCCCTAGCGGCGTTACTGAAGCTTTCTTT
CDR3aa: CASSPSGVTEAFF

abundance: -
j_gene: TRBJ1-5
d_gene: -
v_gene: TRBV19
CDR3nt: TGTGCCAGTAGCCCCCTAAGTGGGAGCAATCAGCCCCAGCATTTT
CDR3aa: CASSPLSGSNQPQHF

abundance: medium-sized
j_gene: TRBJ1-3
d_gene: -
v_gene: TRBV6-8
CDR3nt: TGTGCCAGCACCAACGCGGGTTTTGGAAACACCATATATTTT
CDR3aa: CASTNAGFGNTIYF

abundance: few
j_gene: TRBJ1-4
d_gene: TRBD1
v_gene: TRBV5-1
CDR3nt: TGCGCCAGCAGCACGGGACAGCCTGGGGGTGAAAAACTGTTTTTT
CDR3aa: CASSTGQPGGEKLFF

abundance: -
j_gene: TRBJ1-4
d_gene: -
v_gene: TRBV30
CDR3nt: TGTGCCTGGAGTCGTAATGAAAAACTGTTTTTT
CDR3aa: CAWSRNEKLFF